A single sample gave rise to the 2 T cell receptor beta chains below, sequenced in a study of shared clonotypes between healthy human individuals. Profiling relied on immunoSEQ multiplex PCR, and the TCRdb table lists in-frame clones only, not all of them. Here the sample spans 1.5 million to 1.9 million clones, 95% to 99% being singletons. Sequences were obtained from naive CD4+ T cells sorted from blood. Subset indicated: CD45RA+ positively selected. All receptors derive from a man aged 25 to 40 in good health.

The chain joins TRBV7-6 to TRBJ2-3, with unresolved D. CDR3 length: 16 residues. Germline lookup yields CDR1 SGHVS and CDR2 FNYEAQ. V dropped 5 bases and J dropped 1 base, with 16 bases sitting between them. The CDR3 DNA sequence: TGTGCCAGCAGCCCGGCGGATAATAAGGGCACAGATACGCAGTATTTT. Translated, it gives CASSPADNKGTDTQYF.

The V call is TRBV10-2, the J call TRBJ2-5; 7 nucleotides agree with TRBD2. Germline V lookup: CDR1 WSHSY, CDR2 SAAADI. The CDR3 contains 13 residues. V gave up 4 bases and J gave up 5 bases; unmatched junction bases: 4. The CDR3 DNA reads TGCGCCAGCAGTGTAAGGGGAGGGGAGACCCAGTACTTC. It specifies CASSVRGGETQYF.